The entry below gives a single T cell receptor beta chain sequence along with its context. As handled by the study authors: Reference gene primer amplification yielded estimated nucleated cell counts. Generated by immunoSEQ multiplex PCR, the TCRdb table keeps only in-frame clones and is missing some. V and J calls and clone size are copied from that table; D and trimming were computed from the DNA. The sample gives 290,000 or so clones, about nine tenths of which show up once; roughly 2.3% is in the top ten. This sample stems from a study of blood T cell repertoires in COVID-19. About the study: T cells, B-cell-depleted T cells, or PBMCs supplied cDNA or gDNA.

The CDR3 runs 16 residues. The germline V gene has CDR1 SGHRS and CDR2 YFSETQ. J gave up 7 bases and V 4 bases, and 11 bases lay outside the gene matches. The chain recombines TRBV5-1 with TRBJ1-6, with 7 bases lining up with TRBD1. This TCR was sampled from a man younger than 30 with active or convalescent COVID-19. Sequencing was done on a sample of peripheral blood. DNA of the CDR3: TGCGCCAGCAGCCGAGATGACAGGGTAGGCAATTCACCCCTCCACTTT. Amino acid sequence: CASSRDDRVGNSPLHF.